The sample holds a few counts of the clone carrying this T cell receptor beta chain. The antigen is unknown. The source of the sample is a study of blood T cells in healthy people across ages. Study findings and constraints: Aged donors had fewer naive CD4+ cells and lower diversity than long-lived donors. It was not possible, with unsorted PBMCs, to conclusively compare naive and antigen-experienced cells. Expanded clonotype shifts may have been confounded, as the donors had an unknown CMV status.

For the second PCR, which ran for roughly 7 to 11 cycles, a sample-barcoded 5' primer and a J-beta primer mix were used. Each cDNA molecule was tagged by a template-switch adaptor that had 12 random nucleotides. TCRdb processed the 5' RACE reads anew with MiXCR; each CDR3 protein has one entry. The data contain 550,000 to 750,000 distinct CDR3 sequences, roughly 21% of them singletons. V shed 3 bases and J 5 bases; nucleotides not matched to a gene: 6. Germline values: CDR1 DFQATT, CDR2 SNEGSKA (reference sequence). This CDR3 contains 15 residues. Source material: blood. This receptor was identified in an older man in good health. This chain uses TRBV20-1 with TRBJ2-1; 11 bases map to TRBD1. The CDR3 protein is CSARGDRGKDNEQFF. For the CDR3, the DNA is TGCAGTGCTAGGGGGGACAGGGGGAAGGACAATGAGCAGTTCTTC.